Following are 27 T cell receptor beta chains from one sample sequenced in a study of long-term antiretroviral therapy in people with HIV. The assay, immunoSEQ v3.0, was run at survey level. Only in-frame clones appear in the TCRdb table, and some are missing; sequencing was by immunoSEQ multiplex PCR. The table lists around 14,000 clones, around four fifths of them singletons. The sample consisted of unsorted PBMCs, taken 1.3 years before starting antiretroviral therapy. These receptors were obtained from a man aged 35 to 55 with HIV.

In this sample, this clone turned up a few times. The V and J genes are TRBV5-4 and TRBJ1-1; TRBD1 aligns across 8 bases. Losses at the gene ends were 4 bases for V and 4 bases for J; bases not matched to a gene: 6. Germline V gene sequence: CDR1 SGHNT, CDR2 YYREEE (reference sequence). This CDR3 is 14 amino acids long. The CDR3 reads CASSQGQGLTEAFF. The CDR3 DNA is TGTGCCAGCAGCCAAGGACAGGGACTCACTGAAGCTTTCTTT.

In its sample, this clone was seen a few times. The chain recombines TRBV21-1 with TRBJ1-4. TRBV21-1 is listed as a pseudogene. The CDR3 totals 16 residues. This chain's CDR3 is CASSKANEGIGEKLFF. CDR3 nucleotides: TGTGCCAGCAGCAAAGCGAATGAGGGAATTGGTGAAAAACTGTTTTTT.

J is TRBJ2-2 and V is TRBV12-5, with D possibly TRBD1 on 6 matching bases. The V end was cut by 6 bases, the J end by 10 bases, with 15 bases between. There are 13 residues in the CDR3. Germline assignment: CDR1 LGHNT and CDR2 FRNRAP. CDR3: CASGLFSGQELFF. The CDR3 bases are TGTGCTAGTGGCCTCTTCTCGGGACAGGAGCTGTTTTTT.

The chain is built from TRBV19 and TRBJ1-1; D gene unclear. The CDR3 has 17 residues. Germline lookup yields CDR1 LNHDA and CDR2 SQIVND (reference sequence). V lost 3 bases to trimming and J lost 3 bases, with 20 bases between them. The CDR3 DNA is TGTGCCAGTAGTATCCAGGCCCCTAATACGGGAGACACTGAAGCTTTCTTT. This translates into CASSIQAPNTGDTEAFF.

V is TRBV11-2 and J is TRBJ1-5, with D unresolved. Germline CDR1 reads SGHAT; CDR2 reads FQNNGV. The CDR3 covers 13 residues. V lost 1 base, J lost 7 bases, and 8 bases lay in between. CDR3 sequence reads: CASSLGRSQPQHF. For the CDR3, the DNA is TGTGCCAGCAGCTTAGGACGGTCCCAGCCCCAGCATTTT.

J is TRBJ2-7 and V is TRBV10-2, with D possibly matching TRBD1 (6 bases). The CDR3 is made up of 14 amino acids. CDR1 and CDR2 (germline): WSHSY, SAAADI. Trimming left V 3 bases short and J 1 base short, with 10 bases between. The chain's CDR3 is CASSEQGGSYEQYF. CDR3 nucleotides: TGCGCCAGCAGTGAACAGGGTGGATCCTACGAGCAGTACTTC.

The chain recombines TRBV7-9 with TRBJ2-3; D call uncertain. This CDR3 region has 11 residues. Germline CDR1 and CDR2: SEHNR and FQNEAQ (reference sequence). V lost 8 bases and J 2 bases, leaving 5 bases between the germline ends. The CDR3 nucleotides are TGTGCCAGCGGCCCCACAGATACGCAGTATTTT. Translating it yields CASGPTDTQYF. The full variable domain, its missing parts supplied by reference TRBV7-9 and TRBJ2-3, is DTGVSQNPRHKITKRGQNVTFRCDPISEHNRLYWYRQTLGQGPEFLTYFQNEAQLEKSRLLSDRFSAERPKGSFSTLEIQRTEQGDSAMYLCASGPTDTQYFGPGTRLTVL.

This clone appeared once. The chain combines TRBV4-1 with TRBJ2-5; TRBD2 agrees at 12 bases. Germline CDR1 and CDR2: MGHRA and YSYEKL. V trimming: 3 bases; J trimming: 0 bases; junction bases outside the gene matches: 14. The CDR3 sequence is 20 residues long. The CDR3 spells CASSQDSSGGVSWYQETQYF. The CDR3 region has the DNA TGCGCCAGCAGCCAGGATTCTAGCGGGGGGGTTTCTTGGTACCAAGAGACCCAGTACTTC.

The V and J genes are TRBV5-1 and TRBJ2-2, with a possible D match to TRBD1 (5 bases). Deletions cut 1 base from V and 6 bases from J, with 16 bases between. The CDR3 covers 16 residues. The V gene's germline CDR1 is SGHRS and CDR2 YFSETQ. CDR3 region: CASSLRFIGAAGELFF. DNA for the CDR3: TGCGCCAGCAGCTTGAGGTTTATAGGGGCCGCCGGGGAGCTGTTTTTT.

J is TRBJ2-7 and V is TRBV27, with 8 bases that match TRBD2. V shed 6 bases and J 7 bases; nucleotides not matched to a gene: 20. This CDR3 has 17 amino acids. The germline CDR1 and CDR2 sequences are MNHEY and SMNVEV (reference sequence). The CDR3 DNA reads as TGTGCCAGCAGGGGGGCGGGGGGAGGTGACCATTCGGCTGAGCAGTACTTC. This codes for CASRGAGGGDHSAEQYF.

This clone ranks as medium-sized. This CDR3 is CASSVRGGSTGELFF. Here the CDR3 DNA reads TGTGCCAGCAGCGTCCGGGGGGGATCCACCGGGGAGCTGTTTTTT. The V and J genes are TRBV9 and TRBJ2-2, with 8 bases matching TRBD2. V lost 2 bases, J lost 4 bases, and 4 bases stayed unmatched. CDR3 size: 15 residues. The germline V gene encodes CDR1 SGDLS and CDR2 YYNGEE.

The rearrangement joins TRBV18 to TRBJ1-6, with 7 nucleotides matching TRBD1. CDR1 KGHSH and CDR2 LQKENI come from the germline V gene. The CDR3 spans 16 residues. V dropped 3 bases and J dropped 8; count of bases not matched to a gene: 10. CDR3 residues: CASSPSIGGRDSPLHF. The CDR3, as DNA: TGTGCCAGCTCACCTTCGATAGGGGGCCGGGATTCACCCCTCCACTTT.

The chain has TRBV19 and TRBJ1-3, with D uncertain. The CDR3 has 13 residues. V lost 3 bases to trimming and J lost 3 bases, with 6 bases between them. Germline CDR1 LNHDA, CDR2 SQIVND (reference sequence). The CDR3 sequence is CASSIGGGNTIYF. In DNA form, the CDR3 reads TGTGCCAGTAGTATTGGAGGTGGAAACACCATATATTTT.

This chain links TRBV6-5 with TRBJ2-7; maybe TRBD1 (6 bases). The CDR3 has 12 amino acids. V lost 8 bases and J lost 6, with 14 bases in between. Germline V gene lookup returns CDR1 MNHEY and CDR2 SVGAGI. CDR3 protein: CASGTGNGEQYF. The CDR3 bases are TGTGCCAGCGGTACAGGGAACGGCGAGCAGTACTTC.

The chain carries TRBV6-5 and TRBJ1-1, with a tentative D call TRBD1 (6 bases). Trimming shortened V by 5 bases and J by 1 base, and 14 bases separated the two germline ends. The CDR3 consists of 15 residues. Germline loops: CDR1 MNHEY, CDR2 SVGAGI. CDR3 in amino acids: CASSQGGAGNTEAFF. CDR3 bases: TGTGCCAGCAGTCAAGGGGGGGCTGGGAACACTGAAGCTTTCTTT.

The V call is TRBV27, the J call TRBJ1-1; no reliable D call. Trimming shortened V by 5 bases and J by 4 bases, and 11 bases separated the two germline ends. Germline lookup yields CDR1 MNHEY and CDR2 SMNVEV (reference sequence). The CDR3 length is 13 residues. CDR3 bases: TGTGCCAGCAGTAGAAAGGAGAGCACTGAAGCTTTCTTT. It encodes CASSRKESTEAFF.

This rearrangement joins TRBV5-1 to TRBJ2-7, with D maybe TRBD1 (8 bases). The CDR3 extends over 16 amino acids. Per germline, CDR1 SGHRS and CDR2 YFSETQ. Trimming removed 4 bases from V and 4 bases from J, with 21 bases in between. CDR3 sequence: CASSLGIPQGGYEQYF. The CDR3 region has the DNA TGCGCCAGCAGCCTTGGAATCCCACAGGGGGGGTACGAGCAGTACTTC.

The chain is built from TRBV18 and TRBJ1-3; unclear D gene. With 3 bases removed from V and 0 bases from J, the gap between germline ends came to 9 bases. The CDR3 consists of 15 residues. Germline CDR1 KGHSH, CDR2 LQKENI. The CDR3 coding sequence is TGTGCCAGCTCACCTGCAGTCGCCTCTGGAAACACCATATATTTT. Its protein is CASSPAVASGNTIYF.

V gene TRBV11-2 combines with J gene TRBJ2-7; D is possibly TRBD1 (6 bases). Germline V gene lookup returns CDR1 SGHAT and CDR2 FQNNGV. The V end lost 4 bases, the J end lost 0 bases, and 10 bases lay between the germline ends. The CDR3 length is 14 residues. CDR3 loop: CASSYRDDSYEQYF. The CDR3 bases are TGTGCCAGCAGCTACAGGGACGACTCCTACGAGCAGTACTTC.

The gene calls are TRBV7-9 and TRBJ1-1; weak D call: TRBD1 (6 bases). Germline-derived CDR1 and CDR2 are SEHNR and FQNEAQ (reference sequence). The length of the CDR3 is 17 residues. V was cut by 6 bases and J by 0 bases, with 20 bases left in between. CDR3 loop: CASSSLRGMDMNTEAFF. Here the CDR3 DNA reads TGTGCCAGCAGTTCGTTGAGGGGGATGGATATGAACACTGAAGCTTTCTTT.

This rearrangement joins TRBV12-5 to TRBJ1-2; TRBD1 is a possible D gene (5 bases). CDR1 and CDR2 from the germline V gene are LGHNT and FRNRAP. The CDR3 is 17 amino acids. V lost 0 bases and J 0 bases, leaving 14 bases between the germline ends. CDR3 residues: CASGLVGPKGANYGYTF. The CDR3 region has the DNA TGTGCTAGTGGTTTGGTGGGGCCGAAGGGCGCTAACTATGGCTACACCTTC.

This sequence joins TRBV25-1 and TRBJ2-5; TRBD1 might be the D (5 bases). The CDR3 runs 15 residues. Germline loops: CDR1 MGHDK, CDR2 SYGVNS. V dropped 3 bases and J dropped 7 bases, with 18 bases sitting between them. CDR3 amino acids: CASSDGSSNGATQYF. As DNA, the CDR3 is TGTGCCAGCAGTGATGGGTCCTCTAATGGGGCGACCCAGTACTTC.

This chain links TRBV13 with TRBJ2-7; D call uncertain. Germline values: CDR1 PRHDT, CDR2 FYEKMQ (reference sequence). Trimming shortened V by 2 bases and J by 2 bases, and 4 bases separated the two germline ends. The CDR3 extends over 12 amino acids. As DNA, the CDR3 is TGTGCCAGCAGCTTAAGCACCTACGAGCAGTACTTC. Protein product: CASSLSTYEQYF.

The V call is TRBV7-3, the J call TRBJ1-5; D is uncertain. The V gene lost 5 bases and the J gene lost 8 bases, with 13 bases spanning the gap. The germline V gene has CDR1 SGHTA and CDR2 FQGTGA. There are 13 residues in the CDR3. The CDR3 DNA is TGTGCCAGCAGCAAAGGGATAGAGGAGCCCCAGCATTTT. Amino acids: CASSKGIEEPQHF.

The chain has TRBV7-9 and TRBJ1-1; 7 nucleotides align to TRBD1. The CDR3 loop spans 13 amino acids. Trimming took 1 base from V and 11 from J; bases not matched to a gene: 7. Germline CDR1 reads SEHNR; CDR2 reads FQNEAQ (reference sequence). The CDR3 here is CASSLGEGRGAFF. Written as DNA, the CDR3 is TGTGCCAGCAGCTTAGGGGAGGGCAGGGGGGCTTTCTTT.

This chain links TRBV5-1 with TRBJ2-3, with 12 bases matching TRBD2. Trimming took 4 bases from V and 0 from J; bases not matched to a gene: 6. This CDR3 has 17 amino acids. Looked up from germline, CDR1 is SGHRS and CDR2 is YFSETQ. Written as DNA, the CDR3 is TGCGCCAGCAGCGCCAGCCTAGCGGGGGGGAGCACAGATACGCAGTATTTT. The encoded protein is CASSASLAGGSTDTQYF.

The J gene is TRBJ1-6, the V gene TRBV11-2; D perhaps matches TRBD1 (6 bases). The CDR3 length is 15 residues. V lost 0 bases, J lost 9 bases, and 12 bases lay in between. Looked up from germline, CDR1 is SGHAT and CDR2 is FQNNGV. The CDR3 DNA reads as TGTGCCAGCAGCTTAGATCAGGGGCGCTTTTCACCCCTCCACTTT. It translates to CASSLDQGRFSPLHF.